These 30 T cell receptor beta chains originate from one sample sequenced in a study of OX40 agonist ivuxolimab in advanced cancers. TCRdb keeps only in-frame clones here, not all; method: immunoSEQ multiplex PCR. The data show some 90,000 clones, with approximately 87% seen just once and about 4% held by the top ten. The input for sequencing was CD4+ or CD8+ T cells sorted from blood, taken in a trial of the OX40 agonist ivuxolimab. The receptors were sampled from an adult with an advanced solid tumor such as melanoma, head and neck, liver or kidney cancer.

The chain employs TRBV5-1 and TRBJ2-1, with 8 bases fitting TRBD2. This CDR3 has 20 amino acids. The germline V gene encodes CDR1 SGHRS and CDR2 YFSETQ. J lost 0 bases, V lost 4 bases, and 18 bases had no gene match. Written as DNA, the CDR3 is TGCGCCAGCAGCAGCGAAGGGACTAGGGTTATAGATAGCTCCTACAATGAGCAGTTCTTC. Amino acids: CASSSEGTRVIDSSYNEQFF.

The V gene is TRBV18, the J gene TRBJ1-1; D perhaps matches TRBD1 (5 bases). Trimming left V 4 bases short and J 2 bases short, with 11 bases between. This CDR3 has 14 residues. Germline assignment: CDR1 KGHSH and CDR2 LQKENI. The DNA for the CDR3 is TGTGCCAGCTCACGGAAAACAGGAAACACTGAAGCTTTCTTT. Translated: CASSRKTGNTEAFF. The full variable domain, its missing parts supplied by reference TRBV18 and TRBJ1-1, is NAGVMQNPRHLVRRRGQEARLRCSPMKGHSHVYWYRQLPEEGLKFMVYLQKENIIDESGMPKERFSAEFPKEGPSILRIQQVVRGDSAAYFCASSRKTGNTEAFFGQGTRLTVV.

A note on this clone: Being one base from a much bigger clone, this may be a read error. The chain combines TRBV25-1 with TRBJ1-5; possibly TRBD1 for D (5 bases). The CDR3 runs to 13 residues. Germline V CDR1 and CDR2: MGHDK, SYGVNS. The CDR3 DNA reads as TGTGCCCGCAGCGGGGGGGGGAATCAGCCCCAGCATTTT. It translates to CARSGGGNQPQHF.

The rearrangement uses TRBV28 and TRBJ2-6, with D perhaps assigned TRBD1 or TRBD2 (5 bases each). The V gene lost 7 bases and the J gene lost 0 bases, with 13 bases spanning the gap. The CDR3 is 16 amino acids. The V gene's germline CDR1 is MDHEN and CDR2 SYDVKM. The CDR3 spells CASNLGVYSGANVLTF. CDR3 DNA sequence: TGTGCCAGCAATCTGGGGGTGTACTCTGGGGCCAACGTCCTGACTTTC.

The chain is built from TRBV6-5 and TRBJ2-3; maybe TRBD1 (6 bases). V was shortened by 7 bases and J by 7 bases, with 15 bases between the two germline ends. Germline assignment: CDR1 MNHEY and CDR2 SVGAGI. The CDR3 runs 13 residues. The CDR3 nucleotides are TGTGCCAGCAACAGTAGGGGGATCAATACGCAGTATTTT. It encodes CASNSRGINTQYF.

The genes are TRBV10-3 and TRBJ1-4, with D maybe TRBD1 (6 bases). Trimming removed 0 bases from V and 8 bases from J, with 10 bases in between. The CDR3 is made up of 14 amino acids. CDR1 and CDR2 (germline): ENHRY, SYGVKD. Here the CDR3 reads CAISESKGEEKLFF. The CDR3 nucleotides read TGTGCCATCAGTGAGTCGAAGGGGGAGGAAAAACTGTTTTTT.

V and J are TRBV28 and TRBJ2-7; 7 nucleotides match TRBD1. In germline, CDR1 is MDHEN, CDR2 SYDVKM. The length of the CDR3 is 16 residues. The ends lost 4 bases at V and 6 bases at J; junction bases unmatched: 15. CDR3 DNA: TGTGCCAGCAGTTCCGTGTCGGCAGGGGGACGGAGCGAGCAGTACTTC. Its translation is CASSSVSAGGRSEQYF.

This clone has just a few counts. The chain combines TRBV6-1 with TRBJ2-7, with 8 nucleotides matching TRBD1. The CDR3 runs to 15 residues. V lost 6 bases, J lost 3 bases, and 10 bases stayed unmatched. Germline V CDR1 and CDR2: MNHNS, SASEGT. Here the CDR3 DNA reads TGTGCCAGCAGGACCCTCAGGGGGCGCATCTACGAGCAGTACTTC. It yields the protein CASRTLRGRIYEQYF.

The chain links TRBV28 to TRBJ1-2; D is uncertain. V lost 3 bases to trimming and J lost 0 bases, with 5 bases between them. The CDR3 has 13 amino acids. Germline V lookup: CDR1 MDHEN, CDR2 SYDVKM. This chain's CDR3 is CASSFTANYGYTF. CDR3 bases: TGTGCCAGCAGTTTCACAGCTAACTATGGCTACACCTTC.

The rearrangement uses TRBV10-3 and TRBJ1-5, with D tentatively TRBD1 (6 bases). Germline V gene data show CDR1 as ENHRY and CDR2 as SYGVKD. Trimming stripped 2 bases from V and 4 bases from J, with 12 bases between. The CDR3 covers 15 residues. CDR3 protein: CAISEGRGGNQPQHF. DNA of the CDR3: TGTGCCATCAGTGAGGGCAGGGGAGGGAATCAGCCCCAGCATTTT.

This chain connects TRBV19 to TRBJ1-2; a weak D match, TRBD1 (6 bases). This CDR3 region has 15 residues. In germline, CDR1 is LNHDA, CDR2 SQIVND (reference sequence). V gave up 3 bases and J gave up 4 bases, with 15 bases separating them. The CDR3 DNA is TGTGCCAGTAGTATTTGGGGGCGCGAGGGCTATGGCTACACCTTC. Translated: CASSIWGREGYGYTF.

The V call is TRBV11-2, the J call TRBJ2-2; 9 nucleotides align to TRBD2. The CDR3 consists of 15 residues. The V gene's germline CDR1 is SGHAT and CDR2 FQNNGV. J lost 1 base, V lost 5 bases, and 2 bases had no gene match. CDR3 nucleotides: TGTGCCAGCAGCCGGCGGGAGGGGAACACCGGGGAGCTGTTTTTT. It yields the protein CASSRREGNTGELFF.

The chain links TRBV30 to TRBJ2-1; weak D call: TRBD1 (5 bases). CDR3 size: 14 residues. V lost 5 bases, J lost 0 bases, and 11 bases lay in between. In germline, CDR1 is GTSNPN, CDR2 SVGIG (reference sequence). The CDR3 DNA is TGTGCCTGGCAAAAGGACATCTCCTACAATGAGCAGTTCTTC. Translated: CAWQKDISYNEQFF. Full variable domain (remainder filled in from reference TRBV30 and TRBJ2-1): SQTIHQWPATLVQPVGSPLSLECTVEGTSNPNLYWYRQAAGRGLQLLFYSVGIGQISSEVPQNLSASRPQDRQFILSSKKLLLSDSGFYLCAWQKDISYNEQFFGPGTRLTVL.

This chain joins TRBV7-3 and TRBJ2-3; 12 bases align to TRBD2. The V and J ends lost 4 bases and 14 bases, in that order; junction bases with no gene match: 7. In germline, CDR1 is SGHTA, CDR2 FQGTGA. The CDR3 has 13 residues. CDR3 residues: CASSSSLAGGAYF. The CDR3 DNA sequence: TGTGCCAGCAGCTCCTCCCTAGCGGGAGGGGCGTATTTT.

This chain uses TRBV19 with TRBJ2-3; 10 nucleotides match TRBD1. Germline V lookup: CDR1 LNHDA, CDR2 SQIVND (reference sequence). The CDR3 consists of 17 residues. Unmatched junction bases numbered 7, after V lost 3 bases and J lost 1 base. The CDR3 is CASSIRAGTGGTDTQYF. The DNA for the CDR3 is TGTGCCAGTAGTATCCGGGCCGGGACAGGGGGCACAGATACGCAGTATTTT.

This clone has just one count. The chain combines TRBV19 with TRBJ1-4; the D is unclear. This CDR3 has 15 residues. The germline V gene encodes CDR1 LNHDA and CDR2 SQIVND (reference sequence). V lost 3 bases and J lost 2, with 10 bases in between. CDR3 amino acids: CASSMSGVTNEKLFF. The CDR3, as DNA: TGTGCCAGTAGTATGTCGGGAGTCACTAATGAAAAACTGTTTTTT. The whole variable domain, filled in from reference TRBV19 and TRBJ1-4, reads DGGITQSPKYLFRKEGQNVTLSCEQNLNHDAMYWYRQDPGQGLRLIYYSQIVNDFQKGDIAEGYSVSREKKESFPLTVTSAQKNPTAFYLCASSMSGVTNEKLFFGSGTQLSVL.

The chain employs TRBV27 and TRBJ1-5; D ambiguous. The V end was cut by 2 bases, the J end by 7 bases, with 12 bases between. The CDR3 contains 14 residues. Germline loops: CDR1 MNHEY, CDR2 SMNVEV (reference sequence). The CDR3 coding sequence is TGTGCCAGCAGTTTAGGCCCGGGAGGGCAGCCCCAGCATTTT. Amino acid sequence: CASSLGPGGQPQHF.

This sequence joins TRBV28 and TRBJ2-1; weak D call: TRBD2 (5 bases). The CDR3 extends over 13 amino acids. With 8 bases removed from V and 0 bases from J, the gap between germline ends came to 8 bases. Germline values: CDR1 MDHEN, CDR2 SYDVKM. CDR3 sequence: CASLAGSYNEQFF. In DNA, the CDR3 is TGTGCCAGCCTAGCAGGCTCCTACAATGAGCAGTTCTTC.

The CDR3 region has the DNA TGCGCCAGCAGCTTATCCCTAGCGGGAGAAACGCGGCAGTTCTTC. Its protein product is CASSLSLAGETRQFF. The chain has TRBV5-1 and TRBJ2-1; 10 nucleotides match TRBD2. Germline values: CDR1 SGHRS, CDR2 YFSETQ. V lost 2 bases to trimming and J lost 12 bases; unmatched junction nucleotides: 11. CDR3 length: 15 amino acids.

CDR3 sequence: CASSIAATSGRFNEQFF. The CDR3 coding sequence is TGTGCCAGTAGTATAGCGGCGACTAGCGGGAGATTCAATGAGCAGTTCTTC. The chain combines TRBV19 with TRBJ2-1; 12 bases align to TRBD2. Trimming took 1 base from V and 6 from J; bases not matched to a gene: 7. There are 17 residues in the CDR3. Per the germline V gene, CDR1 is LNHDA and CDR2 is SQIVND (reference sequence).

This clone was counted a single time. The chain employs TRBV6-5 and TRBJ2-3; 10 bases align to TRBD2. V shed 8 bases and J 3 bases; nucleotides not matched to a gene: 5. The V gene's germline CDR1 is MNHEY and CDR2 SVGAGI. The CDR3 has 14 residues. The CDR3 DNA reads TGTGCCAGCTCAAGCGGGGGGGGGACAGATACGCAGTATTTT. This sequence encodes CASSSGGGTDTQYF.

The chain links TRBV7-2 to TRBJ2-7; a weak D match, TRBD1 (6 bases). V was trimmed by 5 bases and J by 2 bases, leaving 10 bases between them. This CDR3 spans 13 amino acids. Looked up from germline, CDR1 is SGHTA and CDR2 is FQGNSA. This CDR3 is CASSPDRPYEQYF. In nucleotides, the CDR3 is TGTGCCAGCAGCCCAGACAGGCCCTACGAGCAGTACTTC.

The chain recombines TRBV29-1 with TRBJ1-4, with D possibly TRBD1 on 5 matching bases. Germline CDR1 reads SQVTM; CDR2 reads ANQGSEA. Trimming took off 6 bases at V and 5 bases at J, with 13 bases between the two ends. The CDR3 loop spans 13 amino acids. The CDR3 is CSVRRTHNEKLFF. CDR3 nucleotides: TGCAGCGTCAGACGGACACACAATGAAAAACTGTTTTTT.

CDR3 sequence reads: CAITTDYYNEQFF. CDR3 nucleotides: TGTGCCATCACCACAGACTACTACAATGAGCAGTTCTTC. The chain combines TRBV10-3 with TRBJ2-1, with D perhaps matching TRBD2 (5 bases). This CDR3 region has 13 residues. The V end was cut by 7 bases, the J end by 3 bases, with 10 bases between. Germline CDR1 reads ENHRY; CDR2 reads SYGVKD.

This clone showed up just a few times. A read error may account for a junction end that differs from germline. The rearrangement joins TRBV5-8 to TRBJ1-5, with 9 bases identical to TRBD1. The CDR3 is 12 amino acids. Germline V gene lookup returns CDR1 SGHTS and CDR2 YDEGEE. This chain's CDR3 is CGDREVSQPQHF. The CDR3 coding sequence is TGCGGGGACAGGGAGGTAAGTCAGCCCCAGCATTTT.

J is TRBJ2-5 and V is TRBV6-1, with a possible D match to TRBD1 (5 bases). The V gene lost 2 bases and the J gene lost 4 bases, with 14 bases spanning the gap. This CDR3 has 15 amino acids. The germline V gene encodes CDR1 MNHNS and CDR2 SASEGT. The CDR3 sequence is CASSEIGRVRETQYF. The CDR3 nucleotides read TGTGCCAGCAGTGAAATCGGCAGGGTGCGAGAGACCCAGTACTTC.

The V gene is TRBV30, the J gene TRBJ2-7; maybe TRBD1 (6 bases). V shed 4 bases and J shed 4 bases, with 11 bases lying between them. The CDR3 has 12 amino acids. Germline V gene sequence: CDR1 GTSNPN, CDR2 SVGIG (reference sequence). The CDR3 bases are TGTGCCTGGACGGACAGCAAGTACGAGCAGTACTTC. Amino acids: CAWTDSKYEQYF.

In this sample, this clone turned up once. The genes are TRBV5-1 and TRBJ2-3; the match to TRBD2 covers 10 bases. With V trimmed by 0 bases and J by 4 bases, 2 bases remained unmatched. Germline V gene lookup returns CDR1 SGHRS and CDR2 YFSETQ. The CDR3 extends over 15 amino acids. The CDR3 protein is CASSLAGTSADTQYF. CDR3 bases: TGCGCCAGCAGCTTGGCCGGGACTAGCGCAGATACGCAGTATTTT.

The rearrangement uses TRBV19 and TRBJ1-1, with 8 positions matching TRBD1. V lost 4 bases to trimming and J lost 5 bases; unmatched junction nucleotides: 3. This CDR3 is 13 amino acids long. Germline CDR1 and CDR2: LNHDA and SQIVND (reference sequence). The CDR3 protein is CASSTQGGTEAFF. The CDR3 DNA reads TGTGCCAGTAGTACACAGGGGGGGACTGAAGCTTTCTTT.

The gene calls are TRBV28 and TRBJ1-2; 8 bases fit TRBD1. This CDR3 comprises 15 residues. Germline-derived CDR1 and CDR2 are MDHEN and SYDVKM. The trim removed 6 bases at V and 2 bases at J, leaving 8 bases unmatched. CDR3 in DNA: TGTGCCAGCAGCCCCCCGACAGGGGTCAACTATGGCTACACCTTC. It yields the protein CASSPPTGVNYGYTF.